A selection of T cell receptor beta chains follows, all from one sample in a study of identical twins. TCRdb fed the 5' RACE reads into MiXCR, producing one record per CDR3 protein. The profile shows some 690,000 distinct CDR3 sequences, 21% of them singletons. The sample also formed part of further work on T cells expressing NK-cell markers.

Sequencing was carried out using PBMCs. Every receptor here comes from a woman under 30 in good health. The CDR3 runs from the conserved cysteine through the conserved F or W. The D gene is left open where the match is weak. Expanded clones get a size class; other rows say once, few or many, or leave the size out.

D: -
J: TRBJ2-3
size: -
V: TRBV20-1
DNA: TGCAGTGCTGGGGGACCAGCCCGCACAGATACGCAGTATTTT
CDR3: CSAGGPARTDTQYF

D: -
J: TRBJ1-2
size: few
V: TRBV14
DNA: TGTGCCAGCAGCCTAAGTCCCTATGGCTACACCTTC
CDR3: CASSLSPYGYTF

D: -
J: TRBJ2-5
size: few
V: TRBV5-1
DNA: TGCGCCAGCAGAGGTAGCGCGCAAGAGACCCAGTACTTC
CDR3: CASRGSAQETQYF

D: TRBD1
J: TRBJ2-3
size: -
V: TRBV20-1
DNA: TGCAGTGCTGAGACCGGGACAGGGTCGCAGTATTTT
CDR3: CSAETGTGSQYF

D: -
J: TRBJ1-3
size: -
V: TRBV12-3/TRBV12-4
DNA: TGTGCCAGCATTCTGGGAGGGTTCCAAAACACCATATATTTT
CDR3: CASILGGFQNTIYF

D: TRBD2
J: TRBJ2-1
size: few
V: TRBV20-1
DNA: TGCAGTGCTAGAGTGGGCGGGGGACTTCACAATGAGCAGTTCTTC
CDR3: CSARVGGGLHNEQFF

D: -
J: TRBJ2-1
size: -
V: TRBV7-9
DNA: TGTGCCAGCAGCTTCTTACGGGGGTCTCACTCCTACAATGAGCAGTTCTTC
CDR3: CASSFLRGSHSYNEQFF

D: -
J: TRBJ2-3
size: many
V: TRBV12-3/TRBV12-4
DNA: TGTGCCAGCAGTCCCCCAATCACAGATACGCAGTATTTT
CDR3: CASSPPITDTQYF

D: -
J: TRBJ1-1
size: few
V: TRBV29-1
DNA: TGCAGCGCCAAAAGGGTAGGGTCCTACACTGAAGCTTTCTTT
CDR3: CSAKRVGSYTEAFF

D: TRBD1
J: TRBJ1-1
size: few
V: TRBV20-1
DNA: TGCAGTGCACTAGGACAGGGGGGGACTGAAGCTTTCTTT
CDR3: CSALGQGGTEAFF

D: -
J: TRBJ2-3
size: -
V: TRBV5-4
DNA: TGTGCCAGCAGCGAGCTAGCCTCGTTTTCAACAGATACGCAGTATTTT
CDR3: CASSELASFSTDTQYF